This T cell receptor (beta chain) was sequenced during a study of yellow fever vaccine responses in identical twins. MiXCR, run by TCRdb on the RT-PCR reads, gives a single entry per CDR3 protein. The sample includes roughly 36,000 distinct CDR3 sequences, more than 50% seen only once; the top ten take about 4.6%. A few counts support this clonotype. This clonotype was sampled from a woman younger than 35 who received the yellow fever vaccine. Sequencing used T cells from blood (PBMCs), unsorted or a sorted subset (not recorded which), obtained before or after yellow fever vaccination (not recorded which).

CDR3 DNA sequence: TGTGCCAGCTCACCAGCCATTGGCTCCTACAATGAGCAGTTCTTC. Its protein is CASSPAIGSYNEQFF. The chain employs TRBV18 and TRBJ2-1; D is uncertain. V was trimmed by 2 bases and J by 0 bases, leaving 8 bases between them. There are 15 residues in the CDR3. Germline V CDR1 and CDR2: KGHSH, LQKENI.